The 25 T cell receptor beta chains reported below all come from one sample, sequenced in a study of blood T cell repertoires in COVID-19 (dated by TCRdb to the early 2020s). Receptor amplification or capture employed the immunoSEQ multiplex PCR assay. This is the immuneACCESS table as TCRdb keeps it, with only in-frame sequences that have V and J called. A part of the clones is gone; compared with another copy, unresolved V genes explain less than half, and the rest is unexplained. This sample comprises over 85,000 clones, approximately 86% of them detected only once. The ten biggest clones cover roughly 3.1% of the sample. The sequencing input was peripheral blood. These receptors all stem from a man in his fifties with active or convalescent COVID-19.

This clone was observed once. The chain uses TRBV28 and TRBJ2-7, with TRBD1 matching 7 bases. Germline CDR1 reads MDHEN; CDR2 reads SYDVKM. The V gene end was trimmed by 2 bases and the J gene end by 3 bases; junction bases not matched to a gene: 4. The CDR3 is 14 amino acids. CDR3 in amino acids: CASSLGQGDYEQYV. CDR3 bases: TGTGCCAGCAGTTTAGGGCAGGGGGACTACGAGCAGTACGTC.

The V call is TRBV11-3, the J call TRBJ2-3; D call uncertain. V gave up 6 bases and J gave up 4 bases, with 11 bases separating them. This CDR3 contains 13 residues. From germline, CDR1 is SGHNT and CDR2 YENEEA. CDR3: CASSTSGSDTQYF. The CDR3 nucleotides read TGTGCCAGCAGTACCTCGGGTTCAGATACGCAGTATTTT.

This clone occurred once. The chain recombines TRBV6-2 or TRBV6-3 with TRBJ2-5, with no clear D. Trimming took 2 bases from V and 0 from J, leaving 4 bases between them. The CDR3 covers 13 residues. Germline loops: CDR1 MNHEY, CDR2 SVGEGT. CDR3 coding DNA: TGTGCCAGCAGTTACGCGTACCAAGAGACCCAGTACTTC. Protein sequence: CASSYAYQETQYF.

The chain has TRBV9 and TRBJ2-2; D is unresolved. The CDR3 has 14 residues. From germline, CDR1 is SGDLS and CDR2 YYNGEE. Deletions cut 0 bases from V and 3 bases from J, with 6 bases between. This CDR3 is CASSVVQDTGELFF. Here the CDR3 DNA reads TGTGCCAGCAGCGTAGTCCAGGACACCGGGGAGCTGTTTTTT. Drawing the rest from reference TRBV9 and TRBJ2-2, the complete variable domain is DSGVTQTPKHLITATGQRVTLRCSPRSGDLSVYWYQQSLDQGLQFLIQYYNGEERAKGNILERFSAQQFPDLHSELNLSSLELGDSALYFCASSVVQDTGELFFGEGSRLTVL.

V gene TRBV4-3 combines with J gene TRBJ2-3, with 8 nucleotides matching TRBD2. The CDR3 contains 18 residues. Per the germline V gene, CDR1 is LGHNA and CDR2 is YSLEER. The ends lost 0 bases at V and 3 bases at J; junction bases unmatched: 11. In nucleotides, the CDR3 is TGCGCCAGCAGCCAAGATGGGCCCAGCGGGGGTAGGACAGATACGCAGTATTTT. Amino acids: CASSQDGPSGGRTDTQYF.

The chain is built from TRBV27 and TRBJ1-1; D is possibly TRBD1 (5 bases). The V gene lost 5 bases and the J gene lost 2 bases, with 15 bases spanning the gap. CDR3 length equals 15 residues. Looked up from germline, CDR1 is MNHEY and CDR2 is SMNVEV (reference sequence). CDR3 sequence (DNA): TGTGCCAGCAGTACCCAACGGAGGGGAAACACTGAAGCTTTCTTT. Its translation: CASSTQRRGNTEAFF.

The chain uses TRBV30 and TRBJ2-7; tentatively, D is TRBD2 (7 bases). The CDR3 sequence is 12 residues long. Trimming stripped 4 bases from V and 6 bases from J, with 13 bases between. The germline gives CDR1 GTSNPN, CDR2 SVGIG (reference sequence). This chain's CDR3 is CAWTKGGGEQYF. The CDR3 DNA follows: TGTGCCTGGACCAAGGGAGGGGGCGAGCAGTACTTC.

The chain links TRBV5-6 to TRBJ2-3; 8 bases align to TRBD1. The CDR3 length is 14 residues. CDR1 is SGHDT, CDR2 YYEEEE, per germline. The J segment lost 2 bases and the V segment lost 5 bases, leaving 4 bases of the junction unmatched. This CDR3 is CASRDRVNTDTQYF. The CDR3 nucleotides read TGTGCCAGCAGGGACAGGGTGAACACAGATACGCAGTATTTT.

The CDR3 DNA reads TGCGCCAGCCACCCCTCAGGGATGAACACTGAAGCTTTCTTT. Its protein is CASHPSGMNTEAFF. The V gene is TRBV10-2, the J gene TRBJ1-1; maybe TRBD1 (5 bases). Between the trimmed V and J ends, which lost 8 bases and 0 bases, there was a span of 13 bases. The CDR3 contains 14 residues. CDR1 is WSHSY, CDR2 SAAADI, per germline.

The chain joins TRBV7-8 to TRBJ1-4; possible D gene TRBD1, 5 bases. V was clipped by 1 base and J by 1 base, with 10 bases between them. CDR1 and CDR2 from the germline V gene are SGHVS and FQNEAQ. The CDR3 totals 16 residues. The CDR3 region has the DNA TGTGCCAGCAGCTTAGGCGCGGGGGTAACTAATGAAAAACTGTTTTTT. It encodes CASSLGAGVTNEKLFF.

The chain recombines TRBV28 with TRBJ1-3; no reliable D call. The CDR3 spans 14 residues. Deletions cut 7 bases from V and 4 bases from J, with 14 bases between. The germline gives CDR1 MDHEN, CDR2 SYDVKM. The CDR3 sequence: CASNPGDSGNTIYF. CDR3 DNA sequence: TGTGCCAGCAACCCCGGGGATTCAGGAAACACCATATATTTT.

This chain joins TRBV5-4 and TRBJ2-5; TRBD2 agrees at 9 bases. The CDR3 consists of 15 residues. The V and J ends lost 5 bases and 4 bases, in that order; junction bases with no gene match: 9. Germline CDR1 reads SGHNT; CDR2 reads YYREEE (reference sequence). The CDR3 spells CASRSSGGPVETQYF. In DNA form, the CDR3 reads TGTGCCAGCAGGTCAAGCGGGGGGCCCGTAGAGACCCAGTACTTC.

This rearrangement joins TRBV4-3 to TRBJ1-6; D might be TRBD1 (5 bases). The CDR3 extends over 16 amino acids. Germline V lookup: CDR1 LGHNA, CDR2 YSLEER. The V gene lost 1 base and the J gene lost 1 base, with 8 bases spanning the gap. CDR3 sequence (DNA): TGCGCCAGCAGCCAAGTAGACAGTTCCTATAATTCACCCCTCCACTTT. Its protein is CASSQVDSSYNSPLHF.

The V call is TRBV5-1, the J call TRBJ1-6; D is unclear. Deletions cut 0 bases from V and 5 bases from J, with 9 bases between. This CDR3 is built from 15 residues. Germline V gives CDR1 SGHRS, CDR2 YFSETQ. Written as DNA, the CDR3 is TGCGCCAGCAGCTTGGACAGCAAAAATAATTCACCCCTCCACTTT. Its translation is CASSLDSKNNSPLHF.

The gene calls are TRBV7-9 and TRBJ2-1, with 13 bases that match TRBD2. The V segment lost 1 base and the J segment 7 bases; nucleotides outside the gene matches: 1. In germline, CDR1 is SEHNR, CDR2 FQNEAQ (reference sequence). The CDR3 totals 15 residues. CDR3 DNA sequence: TGTGCCAGCAGCTTAGAGGGACTAGCGGGAAATGAGCAGTTCTTC. As protein: CASSLEGLAGNEQFF.

The rearrangement uses TRBV7-2 and TRBJ1-5, with TRBD1 as a possible D gene (5 bases). The CDR3 loop spans 14 amino acids. The V end lost 1 base, the J end lost 7 bases, and 11 bases lay between the germline ends. From germline, CDR1 is SGHTA and CDR2 FQGNSA. The CDR3 loop reads CASSLDLGQQPQHF. CDR3 DNA sequence: TGTGCCAGCAGCTTAGACTTGGGGCAGCAGCCCCAGCATTTT.

This clone was observed once. As DNA, the CDR3 is TGTGCCAGCAGCTGGCGGGGGGACAAAGAGACCCAGTACTTC. It encodes CASSWRGDKETQYF. This sequence joins TRBV7-2 and TRBJ2-5; 8 positions match TRBD2. V dropped 4 bases and J dropped 3; count of bases not matched to a gene: 4. This CDR3 has 14 amino acids. Per the germline V gene, CDR1 is SGHTA and CDR2 is FQGNSA.

J is TRBJ1-5 and V is TRBV14; a weak D match, TRBD1 (5 bases). This CDR3 is 13 amino acids long. The V end lost 1 base, the J end lost 4 bases, and 5 bases lay between the germline ends. Germline V gene data show CDR1 as SGHDN and CDR2 as FVKESK. The CDR3 here is CASSQAGNQPQHF. DNA of the CDR3: TGTGCCAGCAGCCAAGCAGGGAATCAGCCCCAGCATTTT.

Only a few counts were recorded for this clone. The rearrangement links TRBV12-3 or TRBV12-4 to TRBJ1-2; TRBD1 agrees at 9 bases. The junction had 1 base not matched to a gene; V was cut back by 1 base and J by 7 bases. The CDR3 length is 13 residues. Here the CDR3 DNA reads TGTGCCAGCAGTTTAGAACAGGGGGCTGGCTACACCTTC. This sequence encodes CASSLEQGAGYTF.

The CDR3 region has the DNA TGTGCCAGCAGCTTGGCCCCAGGGAGGGATTCACCCCTCCACTTT. Its translation: CASSLAPGRDSPLHF. The V and J genes are TRBV5-4 and TRBJ1-6; D may be TRBD1 (5 bases). This CDR3 spans 15 amino acids. V was clipped by 0 bases and J by 8 bases, with 12 bases between them. The germline CDR1 and CDR2 sequences are SGHNT and YYREEE (reference sequence).

The gene calls are TRBV18 and TRBJ1-1; a possible D gene is TRBD1 (5 bases). The ends were cut back, 2 bases at V and 4 bases at J, with 14 bases in the middle. The CDR3 runs to 15 residues. In germline, CDR1 is KGHSH, CDR2 LQKENI. The CDR3 reads CASSPEGRGITEAFF. The CDR3 DNA reads as TGTGCCAGCTCACCAGAGGGGCGGGGGATCACTGAAGCTTTCTTT.

The V call is TRBV5-1, the J call TRBJ2-1, with 13 bases matching TRBD2. The CDR3 length is 15 residues. V shed 5 bases and J 7 bases; nucleotides not matched to a gene: 6. Per the germline V gene, CDR1 is SGHRS and CDR2 is YFSETQ. The chain's CDR3 is CASRPGLAGRNEQFF. As DNA, the CDR3 is TGCGCCAGCAGGCCGGGACTAGCGGGGCGGAATGAGCAGTTCTTC. The whole variable domain, filled in from reference TRBV5-1 and TRBJ2-1, reads KAGVTQTPRYLIKTRGQQVTLSCSPISGHRSVSWYQQTPGQGLQFLFEYFSETQRNKGNFPGRFSGRQFSNSRSEMNVSTLELGDSALYLCASRPGLAGRNEQFFGPGTRLTVL.

J is TRBJ2-1 and V is TRBV3-1 (or the pseudogene TRBV3-2), with 7 bases aligning to TRBD2. This CDR3 is 20 amino acids long. V gave up 1 base and J gave up 3 bases; unmatched junction bases: 18. Looked up from germline, CDR1 is LGHDT and CDR2 is YNNKEL (reference sequence). CDR3 amino acids: CASSQVSPGPTRGSYNEQFF. The CDR3 bases are TGTGCCAGCAGCCAAGTTTCTCCGGGACCTACACGCGGGAGCTACAATGAGCAGTTCTTC.

This rearrangement joins TRBV12-3 or TRBV12-4 to TRBJ2-7; D might be TRBD1 (5 bases). V lost 6 bases and J lost 3, with 9 bases in between. There are 12 residues in the CDR3. CDR3 sequence: CASRPDSYEQYF. The CDR3 DNA sequence: TGTGCCAGCAGACCCGACAGCTACGAGCAGTACTTC.

The table lists this clone with a count of one. This chain connects TRBV24-1 to TRBJ1-5; no reliable D call. This CDR3 has 17 amino acids. The germline V gene has CDR1 KGHDR and CDR2 SFDVKD. The ends were cut back, 4 bases at V and 2 bases at J, with 17 bases in the middle. CDR3 DNA sequence: TGTGCCACCAGTGACGCGGCAGTGGGTTCCGGCAATCAGCCCCAGCATTTT. Translating gives CATSDAAVGSGNQPQHF.